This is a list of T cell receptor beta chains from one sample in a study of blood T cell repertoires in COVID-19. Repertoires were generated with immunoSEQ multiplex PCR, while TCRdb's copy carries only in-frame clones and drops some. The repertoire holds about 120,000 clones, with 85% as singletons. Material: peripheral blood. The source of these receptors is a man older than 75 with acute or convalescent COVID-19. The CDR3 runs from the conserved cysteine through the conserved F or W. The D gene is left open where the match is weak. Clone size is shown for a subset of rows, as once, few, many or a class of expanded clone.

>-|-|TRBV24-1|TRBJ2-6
CATSDRASGANVLTF
TGTGCCACCAGTGACAGGGCCTCTGGGGCCAACGTCCTGACTTTC
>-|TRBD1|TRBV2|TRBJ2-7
CASSFGTGGLLEQYF
TGTGCCAGCAGTTTTGGGACAGGGGGCCTCTTAGAGCAGTACTTC
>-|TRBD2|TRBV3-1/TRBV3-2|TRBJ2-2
CASSQGLAGGTGELFF
TGTGCCAGCAGCCAAGGCCTAGCGGGAGGAACCGGGGAGCTGTTTTTT
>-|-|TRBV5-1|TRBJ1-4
CASSSTGNEKLFF
TGCGCCAGCAGCTCCACGGGGAATGAAAAACTGTTTTTT
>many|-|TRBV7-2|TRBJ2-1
CASSFGGAYNEQFF
TGTGCCAGCAGCTTTGGAGGCGCCTACAATGAGCAGTTCTTC
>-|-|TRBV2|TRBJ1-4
CASIRVEGKGEKLFF
TGTGCCAGCATCAGAGTAGAGGGAAAGGGTGAAAAACTGTTTTTT
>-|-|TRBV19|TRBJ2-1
CASSERVDEQFF
TGTGCCAGTAGTGAGAGGGTCGATGAGCAGTTCTTC
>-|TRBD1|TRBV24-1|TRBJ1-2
CATSDRTGSNYGYTF
TGTGCCACCAGTGATCGGACAGGATCTAACTATGGCTACACCTTC
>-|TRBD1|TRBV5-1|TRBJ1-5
CASSLEGGRYQPQHF
TGCGCCAGCAGCTTGGAAGGGGGCCGGTATCAGCCCCAGCATTTT
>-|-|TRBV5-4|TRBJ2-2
CASSSGFRGTNTGELFF
TGTGCCAGCAGCTCCGGATTTAGGGGCACGAACACCGGGGAGCTGTTTTTT
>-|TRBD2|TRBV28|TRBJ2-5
CASSFSASGDFGTQYF
TGTGCCAGCAGTTTTTCGGCTAGCGGGGATTTCGGGACCCAGTACTTC
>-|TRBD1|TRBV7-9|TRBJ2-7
CASSLGGRGLGEQYF
TGTGCCAGCAGCTTAGGGGGCAGGGGGCTTGGCGAGCAGTACTTC
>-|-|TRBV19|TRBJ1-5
CAGGGTQPQHF
TGTGCAGGGGGGGGGACTCAGCCCCAGCATTTT
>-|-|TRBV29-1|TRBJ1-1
CSARTVNTEAFF
TGCAGCGCGAGGACAGTGAACACTGAAGCTTTCTTT
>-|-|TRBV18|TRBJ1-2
CASSPERGPYGYTF
TGTGCCAGCTCACCCGAGCGAGGCCCCTATGGCTACACCTTC
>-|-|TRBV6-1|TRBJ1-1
CASSEVATEAFF
TGTGCCAGCAGTGAAGTGGCCACTGAAGCTTTCTTT
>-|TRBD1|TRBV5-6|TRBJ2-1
CASSRDRGPLVDEQFF
TGTGCCAGCAGCCGTGACAGGGGGCCCCTTGTGGATGAGCAGTTCTTC
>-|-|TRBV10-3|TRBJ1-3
CAISGPGLSSGNTIYF
TGTGCCATCAGTGGCCCAGGACTGAGCTCTGGAAACACCATATATTTT
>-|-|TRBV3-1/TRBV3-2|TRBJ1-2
CASSQAFNYGYTF
TGTGCCAGCAGCCAAGCTTTTAACTATGGCTACACCTTC
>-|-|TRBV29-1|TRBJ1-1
CSALQGNTEAFF
TGCAGCGCGCTACAGGGAAACACTGAAGCTTTCTTT
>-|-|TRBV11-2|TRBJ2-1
CASSFNPSRRGSYNEQFF
TGTGCCAGCAGCTTTAATCCTAGCAGAAGAGGCTCCTACAATGAGCAGTTCTTC
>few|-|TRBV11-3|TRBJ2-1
CASSIERGDEQFF
TGTGCCAGCAGCATTGAGCGAGGTGATGAGCAGTTCTTC
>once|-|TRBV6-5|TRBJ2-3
CASSYSERYRTDTQYF
TGTGCCAGCAGTTACTCCGAGCGGTACCGCACAGATACGCAGTATTTT
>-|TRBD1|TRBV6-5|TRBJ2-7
CASRLTGVDEQYF
TGTGCCAGCAGATTGACAGGGGTAGACGAGCAGTACTTC
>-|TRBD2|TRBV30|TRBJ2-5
CAWSKLAGGRETQYF
TGTGCCTGGAGTAAACTAGCGGGAGGGCGGGAGACCCAGTACTTC
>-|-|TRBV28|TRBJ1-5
CASRARETGPQHF
TGTGCCAGTAGAGCCCGAGAGACGGGGCCCCAGCATTTT
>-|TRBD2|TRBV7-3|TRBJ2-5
CASSLTPGRGRETQYF
TGTGCCAGCAGCTTAACGCCAGGGAGGGGACGGGAGACCCAGTACTTC
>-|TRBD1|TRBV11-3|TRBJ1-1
CASSADRGADTEAFF
TGTGCCAGCAGCGCGGACAGGGGCGCGGACACTGAAGCTTTCTTT
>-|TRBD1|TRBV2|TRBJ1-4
CASSRIQGARGEKLFF
TGTGCCAGCAGCCGAATCCAGGGGGCGAGGGGAGAAAAACTGTTTTTT
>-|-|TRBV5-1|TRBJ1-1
CASSYTGNTEAFF
TGCGCCAGCAGTTATACAGGTAACACTGAAGCTTTCTTT
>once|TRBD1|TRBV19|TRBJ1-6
CASSGGQGAYSPLHF
TGTGCCAGTAGTGGCGGACAGGGCGCCTATTCACCCCTCCACTTT
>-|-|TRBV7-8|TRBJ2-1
CASSYRDTYNEQFF
TGTGCCAGCAGCTACCGGGACACCTACAATGAGCAGTTCTTC
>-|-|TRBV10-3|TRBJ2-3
CAISEVAGAGDTQYF
TGTGCCATCAGTGAGGTTGCGGGGGCGGGAGATACGCAGTATTTT
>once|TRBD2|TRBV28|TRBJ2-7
CASSSLAGARQYEQYF
TGTGCCAGCAGTTCCTTAGCGGGAGCCCGACAATACGAGCAGTACTTC
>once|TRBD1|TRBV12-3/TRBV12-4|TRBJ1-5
CASTGQEGQPQHF
TGTGCCAGCACCGGACAGGAAGGACAGCCCCAGCATTTT
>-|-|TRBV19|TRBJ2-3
CASSIGQSTDTQYF
TGTGCCAGTAGTATAGGACAGAGCACAGATACGCAGTATTTT